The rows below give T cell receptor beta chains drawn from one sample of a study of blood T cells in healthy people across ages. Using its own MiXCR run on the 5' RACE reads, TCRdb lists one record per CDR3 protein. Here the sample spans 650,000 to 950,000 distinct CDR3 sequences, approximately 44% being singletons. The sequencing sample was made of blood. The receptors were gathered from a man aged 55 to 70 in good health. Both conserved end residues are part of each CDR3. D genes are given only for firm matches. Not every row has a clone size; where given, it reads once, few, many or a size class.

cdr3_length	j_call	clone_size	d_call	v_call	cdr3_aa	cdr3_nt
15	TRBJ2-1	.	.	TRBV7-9	CASSTTELLSETQFF	TGTGCCAGCAGCACGACAGAGCTGCTGTCAGAGACCCAGTTCTTC
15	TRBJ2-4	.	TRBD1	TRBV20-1	CSARTGAGAKNIQYF	TGCAGTGCTAGAACAGGGGCCGGAGCCAAAAACATTCAGTACTTC
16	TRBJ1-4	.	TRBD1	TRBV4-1	CASSLDRDPTNEKLFF	TGCGCCAGCAGCCTAGACAGGGATCCAACTAATGAAAAACTGTTTTTT
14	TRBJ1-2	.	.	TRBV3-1	CASSQLDSDYGYTF	TGTGCCAGCAGCCAATTGGACTCAGACTATGGCTACACCTTC
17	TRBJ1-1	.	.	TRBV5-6	CASSSRQTTSEATEAFF	TGTGCCAGCAGCTCCCGACAGACTACATCCGAGGCCACTGAAGCTTTCTTT
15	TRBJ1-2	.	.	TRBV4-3	CASSQAATGSYGYTF	TGCGCCAGCAGCCAAGCAGCGACAGGATCCTATGGCTACACCTTC
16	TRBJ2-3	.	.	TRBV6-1	CASSSKQVTYTDTQYF	TGTGCCAGCAGTTCCAAACAGGTTACCTACACAGATACGCAGTATTTT
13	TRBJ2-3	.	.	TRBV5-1	CASRVDSTDTQYF	TGCGCCAGCAGAGTTGACAGCACAGATACGCAGTATTTT
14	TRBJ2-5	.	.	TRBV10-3	CAVSQGFWQETQYF	TGTGCCGTCTCGCAGGGGTTTTGGCAAGAGACCCAGTACTTC
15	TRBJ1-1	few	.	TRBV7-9	CASSLEQGMNTEAFF	TGTGCCAGCAGCTTAGAGCAGGGGATGAACACTGAAGCTTTCTTT